This paragraph reports one TCR beta chain. This sample stems from a study of cytomegalovirus exposure and HLA in healthy donors. Profiled with immunoSEQ multiplex PCR; TCRdb holds only in-frame clones, not every one. The sample records roughly 45,000 clones, around 94% being singletons. The CDR3 runs to 16 residues. Germline CDR1 reads MGHRA; CDR2 reads YSYEKL. V lost 4 bases to trimming and J lost 2 bases; unmatched junction nucleotides: 9. The sample taken for sequencing was PBMCs. V is TRBV4-1 and J is TRBJ2-5, with 8 positions matching TRBD2. This clonotype was sampled from a woman between 18 and 30 years old in good health and CMV-seropositive. CDR3 DNA sequence: TGCGCCAGCAGCCCAGAGGAGTTAGCGGGACAAGAGACCCAGTACTTC. It codes for CASSPEELAGQETQYF.